These 27 T cell receptor beta chains came from one sample sequenced in a study of T cell changes during pregnancy in multiple sclerosis. Sequencing used immunoSEQ multiplex PCR; TCRdb keeps in-frame clones, though not all of them. The top ten clones hold roughly 0.7% of a sample with about 45,000 clones, 80% to 95% of them seen once. The material sequenced was CD4+ T cells from peripheral blood mononuclear cells, taken before pregnancy. The receptors were sampled from a female donor with multiple sclerosis, enrolled in a pregnancy study.

The rearrangement links TRBV6-5 to TRBJ1-3, with D tentatively TRBD1 (6 bases). CDR3 length equals 15 residues. The germline gives CDR1 MNHEY, CDR2 SVGAGI. V was cut by 6 bases and J by 2 bases, with 14 bases left in between. CDR3 amino acids: CASREKQGTGNTIYF. The CDR3, as DNA: TGTGCCAGCAGAGAAAAACAGGGTACTGGAAACACCATATATTTT.

The chain has TRBV5-8 and TRBJ1-2; D gene uncertain. V was trimmed by 1 base and J by 8 bases, leaving 9 bases between them. The CDR3 has 12 amino acids. Germline lookup yields CDR1 SGHTS and CDR2 YDEGEE. In DNA, the CDR3 is TGTGCCAGCAGCTTGTCCGTGGAGGGCTACACCTTC. Protein sequence: CASSLSVEGYTF.

The rearrangement uses TRBV2 and TRBJ2-7; a weak D match, TRBD1 (6 bases). The V end was cut by 3 bases, the J end by 2 bases, with 11 bases between. The CDR3 runs to 14 residues. Germline V gene data show CDR1 as SNHLY and CDR2 as FYNNEI. The DNA of the CDR3 is TGTGCCAGCAGTGACTCCGGGACAACCTACGAGCAGTACTTC. The encoded protein is CASSDSGTTYEQYF. The entire variable domain, with the rest obtained from reference TRBV2 and TRBJ2-7, is as follows: EPEVTQTPSHQVTQMGQEVILRCVPISNHLYFYWYRQILGQKVEFLVSFYNNEISEKSEIFDDQFSVERPDGSNFTLKIRSTKLEDSAMYFCASSDSGTTYEQYFGPGTRLTVT.

The rearrangement uses TRBV2 and TRBJ2-7; 8 positions agree with TRBD1. Per the germline V gene, CDR1 is SNHLY and CDR2 is FYNNEI. Trimming removed 3 bases from V and 7 bases from J; junction bases left unmatched: 14. The CDR3 consists of 16 residues. CDR3 sequence reads: CASSEPQGASPREQYF. The CDR3 DNA reads TGTGCCAGCAGTGAGCCCCAGGGGGCGTCTCCGAGGGAGCAGTACTTC.

V usage is TRBV19 and J usage is TRBJ2-3, with 10 bases matching TRBD1. Trimming cost V 10 bases and J 1 base; bases outside gene matches: 2. This CDR3 spans 13 amino acids. From germline, CDR1 is LNHDA and CDR2 SQIVND (reference sequence). CDR3 nucleotides: TGTGCCACCGGGACAGGGGGCACAGATACGCAGTATTTT. Amino acid sequence: CATGTGGTDTQYF.

The chain employs TRBV28 and TRBJ2-1; 7 bases match TRBD1. This CDR3 region has 15 residues. Germline trimming cut 6 bases from V and 6 bases from J; bases unmatched to any gene: 11. Germline CDR1 and CDR2: MDHEN and SYDVKM. The CDR3 sequence is CASSLTGVPLNEQFF. In DNA form, the CDR3 reads TGTGCCAGCAGCCTTACAGGGGTCCCGCTCAATGAGCAGTTCTTC.

On this clone itself: An end of the junction differs from the germline gene, which may be a read error. The rearrangement joins TRBV5-5 to TRBJ1-1; D gene ambiguous. Germline CDR1 SGHKS, CDR2 YYEKEE (reference sequence). The CDR3 sequence is 10 residues long. CDR3 region: CASSLGHPSF. The CDR3 DNA reads as TGTGCCAGCAGCTTGGGACATCCGAGTTTT.

This chain connects TRBV7-2 to TRBJ1-1; D gene uncertain. Trimming pared 3 bases from V and 2 bases from J, leaving 7 bases between. In germline, CDR1 is SGHTA, CDR2 FQGNSA. The CDR3 length is 13 residues. The CDR3 loop is CASSFGLNTEAFF. CDR3 in DNA: TGTGCCAGCAGCTTTGGCTTAAACACTGAAGCTTTCTTT.

V is TRBV2 and J is TRBJ1-2; the D gene is possibly TRBD1 (5 bases). The CDR3 sequence is 13 residues long. V lost 4 bases and J 10 bases, leaving 16 bases between the germline ends. CDR1 is SNHLY, CDR2 FYNNEI, per germline. The CDR3 DNA is TGTGCCAGCAGTGGAGAGGGGCGGGGGTTCTACACCTTC. Encoded protein: CASSGEGRGFYTF.

The chain recombines TRBV4-1 with TRBJ2-1; 13 bases are a match to TRBD2. The CDR3 has 15 residues. The ends lost 1 base at V and 10 bases at J; junction bases unmatched: 4. Germline-derived CDR1 and CDR2 are MGHRA and YSYEKL. The CDR3 protein is CASSQGLAGGREQFF. CDR3 in DNA: TGCGCCAGCAGCCAAGGACTAGCGGGAGGACGGGAGCAGTTCTTC.

The rearrangement links TRBV19 to TRBJ2-3, with TRBD2 matching over 9 bases. V gave up 5 bases and J gave up 2 bases; unmatched junction bases: 8. The germline CDR1 and CDR2 sequences are LNHDA and SQIVND (reference sequence). This CDR3 is 16 amino acids long. In DNA form, the CDR3 reads TGTGCCAGTAGTGGGTTAGCGGGAGCGTACACAGATACGCAGTATTTT. This translates into CASSGLAGAYTDTQYF.

This rearrangement joins TRBV2 to TRBJ2-1; 7 positions match TRBD1. Germline trimming cut 4 bases from V and 0 bases from J; bases unmatched to any gene: 9. Germline CDR1 is SNHLY and CDR2 is FYNNEI. This CDR3 is built from 17 residues. For the CDR3, the DNA is TGTGCCAGCAGTGCTCAACAGGGGATAATCTCCTACAATGAGCAGTTCTTC. Translation: CASSAQQGIISYNEQFF.

The chain employs TRBV7-6 and TRBJ1-1, with TRBD1 as a possible D gene (5 bases). The CDR3 has 13 amino acids. Germline CDR1 is SGHVS and CDR2 is FNYEAQ. V gave up 5 bases and J gave up 4 bases, with 11 bases separating them. CDR3 DNA: TGTGCCAGCAGCCGTATGGGGGGCACTGAAGCTTTCTTT. Its translation is CASSRMGGTEAFF. Full variable domain (outside the CDR3, taken from reference TRBV7-6 and TRBJ1-1): GAGVSQSPRYKVTKRGQDVALRCDPISGHVSLYWYRQALGQGPEFLTYFNYEAQQDKSGLPNDRFSAERPEGSISTLTIQRTEQRDSAMYRCASSRMGGTEAFFGQGTRLTVV.

This chain joins TRBV30 and TRBJ2-6; 7 nucleotides match TRBD1. CDR1 and CDR2 from the germline V gene are GTSNPN and SVGIG (reference sequence). The CDR3 is made up of 15 amino acids. The CDR3 spells CVHSAGGAGANVLTF. CDR3 nucleotide sequence: TGTGTCCACTCAGCAGGGGGAGCTGGGGCCAACGTCCTGACTTTC.

The chain combines TRBV7-2 with TRBJ2-2, with D perhaps TRBD1 (6 bases). The CDR3 has 13 amino acids. CDR1 is SGHTA, CDR2 FQGNSA, per germline. The V end lost 6 bases, the J end lost 5 bases, and 10 bases lay between the germline ends. CDR3 bases: TGTGCCAGCAGAGACAGGATTACCGGGGAGCTGTTTTTT. Protein product: CASRDRITGELFF.

The rearrangement joins TRBV27 to TRBJ2-7; D remains unclear. V was pared by 7 bases and J by 5 bases, with 6 bases between. Germline V lookup: CDR1 MNHEY, CDR2 SMNVEV (reference sequence). The CDR3 loop spans 10 amino acids. The CDR3 nucleotides read TGTGCCAGCACCCTCCACGAGCAGTACTTC. It is translated as CASTLHEQYF.

This clone was detected once. The gene calls are TRBV11-2 and TRBJ2-5; perhaps TRBD2 as D (6 bases). This CDR3 region has 17 residues. The germline V and J ends were trimmed by 5 bases and 1 base, with 20 bases remaining between them. CDR1 SGHAT and CDR2 FQNNGV come from the germline V gene. The CDR3 is CASSPRSGGKSQETQYF. The CDR3 nucleotides read TGTGCCAGCAGCCCAAGGAGCGGCGGGAAATCCCAAGAGACCCAGTACTTC. The variable domain in full, completed from reference TRBV11-2 and TRBJ2-5, reads EAGVAQSPRYKIIEKRQSVAFWCNPISGHATLYWYQQILGQGPKLLIQFQNNGVVDDSQLPKDRFSAERLKGVDSTLKIQPAKLEDSAVYLCASSPRSGGKSQETQYFGPGTRLLVL.

This chain links TRBV2 with TRBJ2-1; 7 nucleotides match TRBD2. Germline trimming cut 4 bases from V and 3 bases from J; bases unmatched to any gene: 0. CDR1 is SNHLY, CDR2 FYNNEI, per germline. The CDR3 is made up of 13 amino acids. This chain's CDR3 is CASSGTSYNEQFF. The CDR3 nucleotides are TGTGCCAGCAGTGGGACTAGCTACAATGAGCAGTTCTTC.

This clone was counted once. This chain links TRBV19 with TRBJ1-5; D gene ambiguous. The CDR3 runs 14 residues. CDR1 LNHDA and CDR2 SQIVND come from the germline V gene (reference sequence). V was trimmed by 6 bases and J by 6 bases, leaving 15 bases between them. CDR3 in DNA: TGTGCCAGTAGCCTGAAACGGGGTCCTCAGCCCCAGCATTTT. It specifies CASSLKRGPQPQHF.

The rearrangement uses TRBV2 and TRBJ1-2; 9 bases are shared with TRBD1. Trimming removed 5 bases from V and 6 bases from J; junction bases left unmatched: 4. CDR3 length: 13 residues. CDR1 is SNHLY and CDR2 is FYNNEI in the germline V gene. The CDR3: CASSTGTGNGYTF. CDR3 coding DNA: TGTGCCAGCAGTACCGGGACAGGGAATGGCTACACCTTC. Complete variable domain (other parts from reference TRBV2 and TRBJ1-2): EPEVTQTPSHQVTQMGQEVILRCVPISNHLYFYWYRQILGQKVEFLVSFYNNEISEKSEIFDDQFSVERPDGSNFTLKIRSTKLEDSAMYFCASSTGTGNGYTFGSGTRLTVV.

The chain employs TRBV7-9 and TRBJ1-3, with a tentative D call TRBD1 (5 bases). Trimming pared 2 bases from V and 0 bases from J, leaving 17 bases between. The CDR3 is 18 residues long. Germline V gene lookup returns CDR1 SEHNR and CDR2 FQNEAQ (reference sequence). The CDR3 DNA reads as TGTGCCAGCAGCTTACCGAGGCTGGGACTGAACTCTGGAAACACCATATATTTT. Protein: CASSLPRLGLNSGNTIYF.

This clone has only one observation. This chain connects TRBV5-1 to TRBJ1-1; D perhaps matches TRBD1 (5 bases). Germline V CDR1 and CDR2: SGHRS, YFSETQ. This CDR3 comprises 12 residues. V lost 4 bases, J lost 11 bases, and 15 bases lay in between. In DNA, the CDR3 is TGCGCCAGCAGCGGGGGGGGTCCAGCCGCTTTCTTT. Translating it yields CASSGGGPAAFF.

Notes on this clone: The junction does not match germline at one end; this may be a read error. This chain connects TRBV9 to TRBJ1-2; TRBD1 aligns across 8 bases. CDR3 length equals 12 residues. The germline CDR1 and CDR2 sequences are SGDLS and YYNGEE. CDR3 bases: TGTGCCAGCAGCTCGAGCCGGGACAGGCCATCCTTC. It yields the protein CASSSSRDRPSF.

V usage is TRBV10-3 and J usage is TRBJ1-3, with TRBD1 matching over 7 bases. This CDR3 is built from 14 residues. Trimming cost V 3 bases and J 3 bases; bases outside gene matches: 2. Germline lookup yields CDR1 ENHRY and CDR2 SYGVKD. CDR3 sequence reads: CAISDGTVGNTIYF. For the CDR3, the DNA is TGTGCCATCAGTGACGGGACAGTTGGAAACACCATATATTTT.

The chain carries TRBV18 and TRBJ1-2; D possibly corresponds to TRBD1 (5 bases). V was cut by 4 bases and J by 4 bases, with 19 bases left in between. CDR1 and CDR2 from the germline V gene are KGHSH and LQKENI. The CDR3 has 16 amino acids. CDR3 in DNA: TGTGCCAGCTCACATAACGAGGCAGGGTCAACCTATGGCTACACCTTC. It codes for CASSHNEAGSTYGYTF.

This rearrangement joins TRBV5-1 to TRBJ1-2; 7 bases agree with TRBD1. The CDR3 has 15 residues. In germline, CDR1 is SGHRS, CDR2 YFSETQ. V lost 0 bases and J lost 5; bases outside the gene matches: 7. The CDR3 bases are TGCGCCAGCAGCTTGGGGGCACAGGGGATGTATGGCTACACCTTC. Protein sequence: CASSLGAQGMYGYTF.

V is TRBV2 and J is TRBJ1-2; tentative D call: TRBD1 (6 bases). V shed 5 bases and J shed 0 bases, with 10 bases lying between them. This CDR3 comprises 14 residues. CDR1 SNHLY and CDR2 FYNNEI come from the germline V gene. The CDR3 loop is CASSLQGPNYGYTF. The DNA of the CDR3 is TGTGCCAGCAGTTTACAGGGACCTAACTATGGCTACACCTTC.